These T cell receptor beta chains were read from a single sample in a study of CD8+CD57+ T cells in acquired aplastic anemia. TCRdb redid the calling of the reads with MiXCR, one entry per CDR3 protein. The table records approximately 250,000 distinct CDR3 sequences, roughly 80% of them present only once. Sequencing was performed on sorted CD4+, CD8+, or CD8+CD57+ T cells (not recorded which) from PBMCs. Receptor source: a human donor with aplastic anemia. CDR3s include the opening cysteine and the closing phenylalanine or tryptophan. The D gene is left open where the match is weak. The size entry is marked missing in some rows and otherwise reads once, few, many or a size class.

v_call: TRBV7-2; j_call: TRBJ1-1; clone_size: NA; d_call: NA; cdr3_nt: TGTGCCAGCAGCTTAGATGGGAGTCCCGATACGCAGTATTTCTTT; cdr3_aa: CASSLDGSPDTQYFF
v_call: TRBV7-2; j_call: TRBJ2-2; clone_size: NA; d_call: NA; cdr3_nt: TGCGCCAGCAGCGCCGGAAGCGGGACAATCACCGGGGAGCTGTTTTTT; cdr3_aa: CASSAGSGTITGELFF
v_call: TRBV11-3; j_call: TRBJ2-1; clone_size: NA; d_call: TRBD2; cdr3_nt: TGTGCCAGCAGCAGAGATAGGGGAGCGGCGGGAGGGCCGGGTTCCTACAATGAGCAGTTCTTC; cdr3_aa: CASSRDRGAAGGPGSYNEQFF
v_call: TRBV7-9; j_call: TRBJ1-1; clone_size: few; d_call: NA; cdr3_nt: TGTGCCAGCAGCTTACCTAAGGGGGGAGGCGCTGAAGCTTTCTTT; cdr3_aa: CASSLPKGGGAEAFF
v_call: TRBV7-2; j_call: TRBJ1-1; clone_size: NA; d_call: NA; cdr3_nt: TGTGCCAGCAGCTTTCATCTAGACGGGACCACCCTTTCCTTCTTT; cdr3_aa: CASSFHLDGTTLSFF
v_call: TRBV20-1; j_call: TRBJ2-1; clone_size: NA; d_call: NA; cdr3_nt: TGCAGTGCTCCGGGGTATGAGCAGTTCTTC; cdr3_aa: CSAPGYEQFF
v_call: TRBV2; j_call: TRBJ2-7; clone_size: NA; d_call: NA; cdr3_nt: TGTGCCAGTAGTGAAGGGGGGGGGGAAGAGCAGTACTTC; cdr3_aa: CASSEGGGEEQYF
v_call: TRBV7-8; j_call: TRBJ2-1; clone_size: NA; d_call: NA; cdr3_nt: TGTGCCAGCAGCTTTGGGGGGATCCCCGAGACGCAGTTT; cdr3_aa: CASSFGGIPETQF
v_call: TRBV11-1; j_call: TRBJ1-1; clone_size: NA; d_call: NA; cdr3_nt: TGTGCCAGCAGCTGGGCAACGGGGAACACTGAAGCTTTCTTT; cdr3_aa: CASSWATGNTEAFF
v_call: TRBV20-1; j_call: TRBJ2-3; clone_size: NA; d_call: NA; cdr3_nt: TGCAGTGCCTCGGCCGCATTGACGCAGTATTTT; cdr3_aa: CSASAALTQYF
v_call: TRBV11-2; j_call: TRBJ2-1; clone_size: NA; d_call: NA; cdr3_nt: TGTGCCAGCAGCTCAATCGACAGGCATGAGCAGTTCTTC; cdr3_aa: CASSSIDRHEQFF
v_call: TRBV7-9; j_call: TRBJ2-2; clone_size: NA; d_call: TRBD2; cdr3_nt: TGTGCCAGCAGCTTTCAAAGAAGCGGGGGGATCGGGGAGCTGTTTTTT; cdr3_aa: CASSFQRSGGIGELFF
v_call: TRBV20-1; j_call: TRBJ2-4; clone_size: NA; d_call: NA; cdr3_nt: TGCAGTGCTGACGGGTTCGCCAAAAACATTCAGTACTTC; cdr3_aa: CSADGFAKNIQYF
v_call: TRBV7-8; j_call: TRBJ2-2; clone_size: NA; d_call: TRBD2; cdr3_nt: TGTGCCAGCAGCTCTGGGGGAGGGCCGCTGTTTTTT; cdr3_aa: CASSSGGGPLFF
v_call: TRBV9; j_call: TRBJ2-5; clone_size: NA; d_call: NA; cdr3_nt: TGTGCCACCAGCGGAGGCGCGAAGGGAGAGACGGAGTACTTC; cdr3_aa: CATSGGAKGETEYF
v_call: TRBV19; j_call: TRBJ2-1; clone_size: NA; d_call: TRBD2; cdr3_nt: TGTGCCACCGGGACTAGCGGGACGGGGGATGAGCAGTTCTTC; cdr3_aa: CATGTSGTGDEQFF
v_call: TRBV11-1; j_call: TRBJ1-2; clone_size: NA; d_call: NA; cdr3_nt: TGTGCCAGCACCTACGGTCTGAACGATGGCTACACCTTC; cdr3_aa: CASTYGLNDGYTF
v_call: TRBV7-2; j_call: TRBJ2-6; clone_size: NA; d_call: NA; cdr3_nt: TGTGCCAGCAGCTTAGCGGGGGCACAGATACGCAGTATTGTCCTGACTTTC; cdr3_aa: CASSLAGAQIRSIVLTF
v_call: TRBV29-1; j_call: TRBJ2-5; clone_size: NA; d_call: NA; cdr3_nt: TGTGCCGTCGAAGATCGAAGCGAGCAAGAGACCCAGTACTTC; cdr3_aa: CAVEDRSEQETQYF
v_call: TRBV7-8; j_call: TRBJ1-5; clone_size: NA; d_call: NA; cdr3_nt: TGTGCCAGCAGCCCTGTAAGAGATGAGCAGTTCATCGGGCCCCAGCATTTT; cdr3_aa: CASSPVRDEQFIGPQHF
v_call: TRBV5-8; j_call: TRBJ1-1; clone_size: NA; d_call: NA; cdr3_nt: TGTGCCAGCGTAATGGGTACCGAGTGGACTGAAGCTTTCTTT; cdr3_aa: CASVMGTEWTEAFF
v_call: TRBV5-1; j_call: TRBJ1-6; clone_size: NA; d_call: NA; cdr3_nt: TGCGCCAGCAGCTTAAATAGCAATCAGCCTAATTCACCCCTCCACTTT; cdr3_aa: CASSLNSNQPNSPLHF
v_call: TRBV7-2; j_call: TRBJ2-5; clone_size: NA; d_call: NA; cdr3_nt: TGTGCCAGCAGCTTAGACGGTGCGGGAGAGACCCAGTACTTC; cdr3_aa: CASSLDGAGETQYF
v_call: TRBV9; j_call: TRBJ2-6; clone_size: NA; d_call: TRBD1; cdr3_nt: TGTGCCAGCAGCGCAGGGGGACCGAGCACAGATACGCACGTCCTGACTTTC; cdr3_aa: CASSAGGPSTDTHVLTF
v_call: TRBV7-9; j_call: TRBJ2-1; clone_size: NA; d_call: NA; cdr3_nt: TGTGCCAGCAGCTTAGTCCCAGGGGGGCTGTTCGTTGGGCAGTTCTTC; cdr3_aa: CASSLVPGGLFVGQFF
v_call: TRBV5-6; j_call: TRBJ2-5; clone_size: once; d_call: NA; cdr3_nt: TGTGCCAGCAGCCTCCGCGCCAGCCAAGAGACCCAGTACTTC; cdr3_aa: CASSLRASQETQYF
v_call: TRBV9; j_call: TRBJ1-1; clone_size: NA; d_call: NA; cdr3_nt: NA; cdr3_aa: CASSLGPETQYFAFF
v_call: TRBV29-1; j_call: TRBJ2-3; clone_size: NA; d_call: NA; cdr3_nt: TGCAGCGAGACAAGTCCGGGGCGAGATACGCAGTATTTT; cdr3_aa: CSETSPGRDTQYF
v_call: TRBV7-9; j_call: TRBJ2-3; clone_size: NA; d_call: NA; cdr3_nt: TGTGCCAGCAGCTTAGCGGGAAGTCGCAACACGCAATATTTT; cdr3_aa: CASSLAGSRNTQYF
v_call: TRBV24-1; j_call: TRBJ1-3; clone_size: once; d_call: NA; cdr3_nt: TGTGCCACCAGTGATTCGGACGGCCTCTCTGGAAACACCATATATTTT; cdr3_aa: CATSDSDGLSGNTIYF
v_call: TRBV7-9; j_call: TRBJ2-3; clone_size: NA; d_call: TRBD2; cdr3_nt: TGTGCCAGCAGCTTAGCGCGAAGGGTAGCGGGGGTTCTGGACTGGAGCACAGATACGCAGTATTTT; cdr3_aa: CASSLARRVAGVLDWSTDTQYF
v_call: TRBV7-6; j_call: TRBJ2-1; clone_size: NA; d_call: TRBD2; cdr3_nt: TGTGCCAGCAGCTTAGAAAGAAGCGGGGGGAACGATCAGCAGTTCTTC; cdr3_aa: CASSLERSGGNDQQFF
v_call: TRBV19; j_call: TRBJ2-1; clone_size: NA; d_call: TRBD2; cdr3_nt: TGTGCCAGTAGTATAGCTAGCGGGAGAAAATATGAGCAGTTCTTC; cdr3_aa: CASSIASGRKYEQFF
v_call: TRBV11-3; j_call: TRBJ1-6; clone_size: NA; d_call: NA; cdr3_nt: TGTGCCAGCAGCTTCGACCTGACAGCCTATAATTCACCCCTCCACTTT; cdr3_aa: CASSFDLTAYNSPLHF
v_call: TRBV9; j_call: TRBJ2-1; clone_size: NA; d_call: NA; cdr3_nt: TGTGCCAGCAGCTCGAGAGGAGATACGCAGAATGAGCAGTTCTTC; cdr3_aa: CASSSRGDTQNEQFF
v_call: TRBV7-6; j_call: TRBJ2-1; clone_size: NA; d_call: TRBD1; cdr3_nt: TGTGCCAGCAGCTCGGACAGGGAGCATGCGCCCCTGTACTTC; cdr3_aa: CASSSDREHAPLYF
v_call: TRBV7-6; j_call: TRBJ1-6; clone_size: NA; d_call: NA; cdr3_nt: TGTGCCAGCAGCTTGAGAGCCTATAATGCACCCCTCCATTTT; cdr3_aa: CASSLRAYNAPLHF
v_call: TRBV7-9; j_call: TRBJ1-1; clone_size: NA; d_call: NA; cdr3_nt: TGTGCCAGCAGCTTAGCGGGCGGAGGGGAAGATGAAGCTTTCTTT; cdr3_aa: CASSLAGGGEDEAFF
v_call: TRBV9; j_call: TRBJ1-6; clone_size: once; d_call: NA; cdr3_nt: TGTGCCAGCAGCGTAGGGTCAGATACGCAGTCCTCTCTCCACTTT; cdr3_aa: CASSVGSDTQSSLHF
v_call: TRBV7-2; j_call: TRBJ2-1; clone_size: NA; d_call: TRBD2; cdr3_nt: TGTGCCAGCAGTCTATCGGGGGGATCTTCTGAGCAGTTGCAGTTCTTC; cdr3_aa: CASSLSGGSSEQLQFF
v_call: TRBV2; j_call: TRBJ2-3; clone_size: NA; d_call: NA; cdr3_nt: TGTGCCAGCACCTCCGAGTACACAGATACGCAGTATTTT; cdr3_aa: CASTSEYTDTQYF
v_call: TRBV7-9; j_call: TRBJ2-7; clone_size: NA; d_call: TRBD1; cdr3_nt: TGTGCCAGCAGCCTCGGACAGGGCGTGGACGAGCAGTACTTC; cdr3_aa: CASSLGQGVDEQYF
v_call: TRBV15; j_call: TRBJ2-3; clone_size: NA; d_call: TRBD2; cdr3_nt: TGTGCCACCAGCTCCGTATCTCGCGGGAGGGCTAGCACAGATACGCAGTATTTT; cdr3_aa: CATSSVSRGRASTDTQYF
v_call: TRBV9; j_call: TRBJ2-1; clone_size: NA; d_call: TRBD2; cdr3_nt: TGTGCCAGCAGCGCGTCAGGGACTAGCGGGAGTAATGAGCAGTTCTTC; cdr3_aa: CASSASGTSGSNEQFF
v_call: TRBV7-3; j_call: TRBJ1-6; clone_size: NA; d_call: NA; cdr3_nt: TGTGCCAGCCCAAGACAGGCCAACGCCGTTAAACACTGCCTCCACTTT; cdr3_aa: CASPRQANAVKHCLHF
v_call: TRBV2; j_call: TRBJ1-2; clone_size: NA; d_call: NA; cdr3_nt: TGTGCCAGCAGCGACTCCCGGAGATATGGCTACACCTTC; cdr3_aa: CASSDSRRYGYTF